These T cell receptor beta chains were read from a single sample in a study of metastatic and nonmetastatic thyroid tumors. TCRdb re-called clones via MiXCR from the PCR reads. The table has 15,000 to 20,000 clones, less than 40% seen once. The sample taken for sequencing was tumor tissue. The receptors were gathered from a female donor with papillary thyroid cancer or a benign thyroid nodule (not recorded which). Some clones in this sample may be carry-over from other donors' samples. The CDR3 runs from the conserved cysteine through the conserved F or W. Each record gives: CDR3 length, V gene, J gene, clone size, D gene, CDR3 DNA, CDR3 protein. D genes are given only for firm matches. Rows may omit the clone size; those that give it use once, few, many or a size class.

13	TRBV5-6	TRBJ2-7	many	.	TGTGCCAGCAGCGCAGGGATCTCCTACGAGCAGTACTTC	CASSAGISYEQYF
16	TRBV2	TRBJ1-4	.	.	TGTGCCAGCAGTAGGGACTTCACTCCTCCATATGGAAAACTGTTTTTT	CASSRDFTPPYGKLFF
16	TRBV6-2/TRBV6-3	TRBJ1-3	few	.	TGTGCCAGCAGTTACGGTTTGATGAGACCTGGAAACACCATATATTTT	CASSYGLMRPGNTIYF
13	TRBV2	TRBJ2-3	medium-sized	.	TGTGCCAGCAGTGAAAGGGGCACAGATACGCAGTATTTT	CASSERGTDTQYF
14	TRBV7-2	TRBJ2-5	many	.	TGTGCCAGCAGCCCGGAGGAAGGAAAGGAGACCCAGTACTTC	CASSPEEGKETQYF
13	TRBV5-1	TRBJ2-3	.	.	TGCGCCAGCAGCCTGGGGATCACAGATACGCAGTATTTT	CASSLGITDTQYF
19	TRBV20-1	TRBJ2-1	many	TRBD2	TGCAGTGCTAGAACGACTAGCGGGAGTCGGGCGTACTCCTACAATGAGCAGTTCTTC	CSARTTSGSRAYSYNEQFF
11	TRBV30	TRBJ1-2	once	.	TGTGCCTCCCCCAGGAACTATGGCTACACCTTC	CASPRNYGYTF
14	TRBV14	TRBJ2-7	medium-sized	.	TGTGCCAGCAGCCAAGAATACGGGGTCTACGAGCAGTACTTC	CASSQEYGVYEQYF
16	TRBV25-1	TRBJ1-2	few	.	TGTGCCAGCAGTGAATCCCCCTCTGGGGTAGGCTATGGCTACACCTTC	CASSESPSGVGYGYTF
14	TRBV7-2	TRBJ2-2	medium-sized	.	TGTGCCAGCAGCACTAGCAGGAACACCGGGGAGCTGTTTTTT	CASSTSRNTGELFF
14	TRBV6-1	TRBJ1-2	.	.	TGTGCCAGCAGTGAACTCCTTTGGGGGGATGGCTACACCTTC	CASSELLWGDGYTF
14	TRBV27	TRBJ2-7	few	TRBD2	TGTGCCAGCAGTTCTCGGACTAGCGGCTACGAGCAGTACTTC	CASSSRTSGYEQYF
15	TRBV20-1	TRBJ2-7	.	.	TGCAGTGCCAACCTCCCCTGGGGGAGCTCCTACGAGCAGTACTTC	CSANLPWGSSYEQYF
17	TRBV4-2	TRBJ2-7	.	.	TGTGCCAGCAGCCAAGATCCCCACTTAACGAGCTCCTACGAGCAGTACTTC	CASSQDPHLTSSYEQYF
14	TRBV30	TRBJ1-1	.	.	TGTGCCTGGAGTACGGTAGGGGGATACACTGAAGCTTTCTTT	CAWSTVGGYTEAFF
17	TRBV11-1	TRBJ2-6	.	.	TGTGCCAGCAGCTTAGCAGGGTCCAGCTCTGGGGCCAACGTCCTGACTTTC	CASSLAGSSSGANVLTF
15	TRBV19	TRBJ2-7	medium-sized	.	TGTGCCAGTAGGATGGGCGGGAACGGGCCCTACGAGCAGTACTTC	CASRMGGNGPYEQYF
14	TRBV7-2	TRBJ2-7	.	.	TGTGCCATCAGCTCCGGGACCCCCTTCTACGAGCAGTACTTC	CAISSGTPFYEQYF
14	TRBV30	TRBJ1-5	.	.	TGTGCCTGGACCCCGACCTCCAGCAATCAGCCCCAGCATTTT	CAWTPTSSNQPQHF
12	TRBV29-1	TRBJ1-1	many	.	TGCAGCGTTGTCAGCACAGACACTGAAGCTTTCTTT	CSVVSTDTEAFF
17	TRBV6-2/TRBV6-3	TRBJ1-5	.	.	TGTGCCAGCAGCTCTCCCCCCGGCAGGGGATCCCATCAGCCCCAACATTTT	CASSSPPGRGSHQPQHF
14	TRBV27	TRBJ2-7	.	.	TGTGCCAGCAGCTTAACGACTAACTCCTACGAGCAGTACTTC	CASSLTTNSYEQYF
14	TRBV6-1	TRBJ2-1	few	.	TGTGCCAGCACCAGGGGAGGGGGTGGCAATGAGCAGTTCTTC	CASTRGGGGNEQFF
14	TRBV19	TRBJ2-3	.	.	TGTGCCAGTAGTATAGATCCGGGGATTGATACGCAGTATTTT	CASSIDPGIDTQYF
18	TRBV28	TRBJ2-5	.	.	TGTGCCAGCAGTTTTCGGGGATTCGCAGGAGGTGGGCAAGAGACCCAGTACTTC	CASSFRGFAGGGQETQYF
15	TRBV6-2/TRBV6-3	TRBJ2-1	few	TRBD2	TGTGCCACCGGGACTAGCGGGGGGAGTGGCTATGAGCAGTTCTTC	CATGTSGGSGYEQFF
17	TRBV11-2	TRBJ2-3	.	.	TGTGCCAGCAGCCCCTCCGGCAGGGCCCTCGCGAGAGATACGCAGTATTTT	CASSPSGRALARDTQYF
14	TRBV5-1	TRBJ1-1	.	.	TGCGCCAGCAGCTTGGCAGGGTGGGGCACTGAAGCTTTCTTT	CASSLAGWGTEAFF
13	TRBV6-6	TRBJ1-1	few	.	TGTGCCAGCAGTTACTCTCTGAACACTGAAGCTTTCTTT	CASSYSLNTEAFF
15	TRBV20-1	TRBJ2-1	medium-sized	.	TGCAGTGCTAGGAGGGGCAGTAGCTCCTACAATGAGCAGTTCTTC	CSARRGSSSYNEQFF
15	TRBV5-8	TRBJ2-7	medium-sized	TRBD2	TGTGCCAGCAGCATTTTGAGCGGGGATACCTACGAGCAGTACTTC	CASSILSGDTYEQYF
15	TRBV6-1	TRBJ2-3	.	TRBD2	TGTGCCAGCAGGGGGGGACTAGCCGGTACAGATACGCAGTATTTT	CASRGGLAGTDTQYF
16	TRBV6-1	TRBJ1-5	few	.	TGTGCCAGCAGCCCAAATGGGGGAAATAACAATCAGCCCCAGCATTTT	CASSPNGGNNNQPQHF